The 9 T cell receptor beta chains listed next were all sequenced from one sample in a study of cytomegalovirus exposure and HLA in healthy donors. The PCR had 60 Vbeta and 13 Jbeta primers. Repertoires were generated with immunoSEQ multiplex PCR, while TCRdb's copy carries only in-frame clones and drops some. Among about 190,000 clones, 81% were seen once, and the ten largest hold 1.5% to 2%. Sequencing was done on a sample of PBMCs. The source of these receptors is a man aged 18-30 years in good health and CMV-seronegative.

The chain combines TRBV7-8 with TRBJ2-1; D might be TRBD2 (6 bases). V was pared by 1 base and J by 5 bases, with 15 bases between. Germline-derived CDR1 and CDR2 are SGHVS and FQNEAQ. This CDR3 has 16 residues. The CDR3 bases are TGTGCCAGCAGCTTAGGGAGCGGGTATATCGACAATGAGCAGTTCTTC. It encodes CASSLGSGYIDNEQFF.

CDR3 sequence: CASSVSGTEPSEQYF. CDR3 in DNA: TGTGCCAGCAGCGTATCGGGGACTGAACCCAGCGAGCAGTACTTC. This chain joins TRBV9 and TRBJ2-5, with D tentatively TRBD2 (6 bases). The last part of the DNA fits TRBJ2-7 better; the J call may be wrong. Germline CDR1 SGDLS, CDR2 YYNGEE. The CDR3 is 15 residues long.

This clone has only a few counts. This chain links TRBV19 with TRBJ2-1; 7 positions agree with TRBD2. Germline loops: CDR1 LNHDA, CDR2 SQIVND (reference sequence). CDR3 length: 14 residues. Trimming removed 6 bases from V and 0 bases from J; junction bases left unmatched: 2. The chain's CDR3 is CASSRGSSYNEQFF. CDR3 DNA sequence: TGTGCCAGTAGCCGCGGGAGCTCCTACAATGAGCAGTTCTTC.

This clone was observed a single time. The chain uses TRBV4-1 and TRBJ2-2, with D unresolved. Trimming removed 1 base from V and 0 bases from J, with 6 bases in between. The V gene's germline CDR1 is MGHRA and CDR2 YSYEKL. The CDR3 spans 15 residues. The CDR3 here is CASSQVAANTGELFF. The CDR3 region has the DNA TGCGCCAGCAGCCAAGTTGCAGCGAACACCGGGGAGCTGTTTTTT.

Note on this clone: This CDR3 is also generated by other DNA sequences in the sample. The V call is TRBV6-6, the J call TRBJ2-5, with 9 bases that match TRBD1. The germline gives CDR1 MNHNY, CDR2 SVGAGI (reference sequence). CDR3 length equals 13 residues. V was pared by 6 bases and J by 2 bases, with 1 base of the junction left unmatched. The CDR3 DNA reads TGTGCCAGCAGGGACAGGGGACAAGAGACCCAGTACTTC. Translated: CASRDRGQETQYF.

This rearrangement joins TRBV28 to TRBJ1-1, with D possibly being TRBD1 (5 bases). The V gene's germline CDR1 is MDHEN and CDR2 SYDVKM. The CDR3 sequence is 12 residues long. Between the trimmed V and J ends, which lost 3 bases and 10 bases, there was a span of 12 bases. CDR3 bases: TGTGCCAGCAGTTTCGGCAGGGTTTTAGCTTTCTTT. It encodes CASSFGRVLAFF.

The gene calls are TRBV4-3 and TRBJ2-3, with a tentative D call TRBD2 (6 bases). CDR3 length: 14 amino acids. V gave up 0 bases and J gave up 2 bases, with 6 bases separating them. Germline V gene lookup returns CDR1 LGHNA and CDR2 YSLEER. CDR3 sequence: CASSQEGLTDTQYF. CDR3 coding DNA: TGCGCCAGCAGCCAAGAGGGACTCACAGATACGCAGTATTTT.

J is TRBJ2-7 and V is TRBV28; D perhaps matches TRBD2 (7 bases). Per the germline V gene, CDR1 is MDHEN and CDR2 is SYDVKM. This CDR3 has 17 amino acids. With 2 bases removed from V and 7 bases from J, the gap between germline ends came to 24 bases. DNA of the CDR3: TGTGCCAGCAGTTTAAGGGGGGGTCTACAGGCGAGGAAAGAGCAGTACTTC. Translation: CASSLRGGLQARKEQYF.

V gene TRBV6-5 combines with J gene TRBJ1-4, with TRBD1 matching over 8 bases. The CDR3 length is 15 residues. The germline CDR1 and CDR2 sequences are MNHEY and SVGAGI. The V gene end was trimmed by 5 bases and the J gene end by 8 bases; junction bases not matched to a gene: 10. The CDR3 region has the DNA TGTGCCAGCAGTCTACAGGGGGTGGTGATGGAAAAACTGTTTTTT. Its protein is CASSLQGVVMEKLFF.